Each of the 9 T cell receptor beta chains below was sequenced from the same sample in a study of shared clonotypes between healthy human individuals. Generated by immunoSEQ multiplex PCR, the TCRdb table keeps only in-frame clones and is missing some. The sample shows hundreds of thousands of clones, roughly 78% of them seen only once. Material for sequencing was memory CD4+ T cells sorted from blood. Subset of the sample: CD45RA-negative fraction. Every receptor here comes from a woman aged 25 to 39 in good health.

This clone was recorded only once. J is TRBJ2-3 and V is TRBV5-1; tentatively, D is TRBD1 (6 bases). The CDR3 has 17 residues. V dropped 4 bases and J dropped 2 bases, with 20 bases sitting between them. In germline, CDR1 is SGHRS, CDR2 YFSETQ. Here the CDR3 DNA reads TGCGCCAGCAGCATGATAGCCTGGGACACCCCCACAGATACGCAGTATTTT. Protein sequence: CASSMIAWDTPTDTQYF.

The chain recombines TRBV28 with TRBJ1-5; 9 positions match TRBD1. Germline lookup yields CDR1 MDHEN and CDR2 SYDVKM. V shed 3 bases and J 7 bases; nucleotides not matched to a gene: 7. This CDR3 spans 15 amino acids. CDR3 residues: CASSFTGGVGQPQHF. CDR3 sequence (DNA): TGTGCCAGCAGTTTTACAGGGGGCGTAGGGCAGCCCCAGCATTTT.

The count of this clone is one. This rearrangement joins TRBV19 to TRBJ1-5; D is unresolved. Germline V gene sequence: CDR1 LNHDA, CDR2 SQIVND (reference sequence). V lost 7 bases and J 4 bases, leaving 17 bases between the germline ends. The CDR3 totals 15 residues. This CDR3 reads CASTSPARSNQPQHF. The CDR3 nucleotides read TGTGCCAGTACCTCTCCGGCCAGGTCAAATCAGCCCCAGCATTTT.

The rearrangement links TRBV27 to TRBJ1-5; D is possibly TRBD1 (5 bases). Germline assignment: CDR1 MNHEY and CDR2 SMNVEV (reference sequence). Trimming removed 4 bases from V and 7 bases from J, with 20 bases in between. The CDR3 has 16 residues. The CDR3 sequence is CASSSHMGAGTQPQHF. CDR3 sequence (DNA): TGTGCCAGCAGTTCCCATATGGGCGCAGGGACCCAGCCCCAGCATTTT.

The genes are TRBV28 and TRBJ1-3; the match to TRBD1 covers 9 bases. The germline gives CDR1 MDHEN, CDR2 SYDVKM. The CDR3 runs 16 residues. Germline trimming cut 5 bases from V and 5 bases from J; bases unmatched to any gene: 10. CDR3 coding DNA: TGTGCCAGCAGTCCAACCGGGACAGGGAGGAGAAACACCATATATTTT. This codes for CASSPTGTGRRNTIYF.

The chain uses TRBV5-1 and TRBJ1-2, with D perhaps TRBD1 (6 bases). The CDR3 length is 16 residues. Per the germline V gene, CDR1 is SGHRS and CDR2 is YFSETQ. V shed 1 base and J shed 6 bases, with 19 bases lying between them. The CDR3 coding sequence is TGCGCCAGCAGCTTGCCTACAGGGACTGTTGGGGATGGCTACACCTTC. This sequence encodes CASSLPTGTVGDGYTF.

The chain carries TRBV6-4 and TRBJ2-1; 10 nucleotides line up with TRBD2. The V gene end was trimmed by 6 bases and the J gene end by 6 bases; junction bases not matched to a gene: 2. The germline gives CDR1 MRHNA, CDR2 SNTAGT. This CDR3 spans 13 amino acids. The CDR3 DNA follows: TGTGCCAGCAGGGGACTAGCGAGCAATGAGCAGTTCTTC. It codes for CASRGLASNEQFF.

The chain uses TRBV2 and TRBJ2-7; weak D call: TRBD1 (5 bases). Looked up from germline, CDR1 is SNHLY and CDR2 is FYNNEI. This CDR3 contains 15 residues. V was clipped by 4 bases and J by 0 bases, with 13 bases between them. In DNA, the CDR3 is TGTGCCAGCAGTGGATTCCGACAGAGCTCCTACGAGCAGTACTTC. Translating gives CASSGFRQSSYEQYF.

The chain links TRBV28 to TRBJ1-1, with 7 bases that match TRBD1. V was clipped by 5 bases and J by 8 bases; unmatched bases: 11. The CDR3 extends over 14 amino acids. Germline values: CDR1 MDHEN, CDR2 SYDVKM. The CDR3: CASSRPNWDREAFF. CDR3 coding DNA: TGTGCCAGCAGTAGACCTAACTGGGACAGAGAAGCTTTCTTT.